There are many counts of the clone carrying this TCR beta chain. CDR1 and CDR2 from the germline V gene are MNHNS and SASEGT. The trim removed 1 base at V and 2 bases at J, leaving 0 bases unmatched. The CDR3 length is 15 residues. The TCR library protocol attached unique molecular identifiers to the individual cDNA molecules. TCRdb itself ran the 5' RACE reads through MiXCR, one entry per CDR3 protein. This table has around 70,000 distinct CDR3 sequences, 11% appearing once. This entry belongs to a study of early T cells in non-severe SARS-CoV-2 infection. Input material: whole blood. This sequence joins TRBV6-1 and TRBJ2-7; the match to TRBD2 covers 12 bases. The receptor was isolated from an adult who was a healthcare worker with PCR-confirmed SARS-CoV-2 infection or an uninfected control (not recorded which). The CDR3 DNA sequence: TGTGCCAGCAGTGAAGGACTAGCGGGGGCCTACGAGCAGTACTTC. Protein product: CASSEGLAGAYEQYF.